This TCR beta chain derives from a study of blood T cell repertoires in COVID-19. As handled by the study authors: Researchers report that nucleated cell counts were estimated from reference gene primer amplification. Only in-frame clones appear in the TCRdb table, and some are missing; sequencing was by immunoSEQ multiplex PCR. V and J calls and clone size are as listed in that table; D and trimming were resolved from the DNA. The data show about 40,000 clones, with just under 85% seen just once and 2.6% held by the top ten. This clone was detected only a few times. CDR1 is KGHSH, CDR2 LQKENI, per germline. The CDR3 totals 16 residues. V lost 2 bases, J lost 8 bases, and 21 bases lay in between.

Sequenced sample: peripheral blood. The sequence was obtained from a woman aged 55-70 years with acute or convalescent COVID-19. The chain has TRBV18 and TRBJ1-2; D is unclear. CDR3: CASSPEEQGGEGGYTF. The CDR3 DNA follows: TGTGCCAGCTCACCAGAGGAACAAGGCGGAGAGGGAGGCTACACCTTC.